The 3 T cell receptor beta chains below all came from one sample that was sequenced in a study of blood T cell repertoires in COVID-19. Clones were sequenced by immunoSEQ multiplex PCR, and TCRdb holds only the in-frame ones, with some missing. The data contain about 160,000 clones, 85% of them singletons. Specimen: peripheral blood. The source of these receptors is a human donor with acute or convalescent COVID-19. The donor label of this sample is uncertain.

The V and J genes are TRBV5-6 and TRBJ2-1, with D perhaps TRBD1 (5 bases). CDR1 is SGHDT, CDR2 YYEEEE, per germline. Trimming cost V 3 bases and J 6 bases, with 10 bases left between them. The CDR3 loop spans 13 amino acids. The CDR3 region is CASSSQGGNEQFF. The CDR3 DNA reads as TGTGCCAGCAGCTCCCAGGGCGGCAATGAGCAGTTCTTC.

The chain couples TRBV3-1 (or the pseudogene TRBV3-2) to TRBJ2-1; no clear D gene. Germline CDR1 is LGHDT and CDR2 is YNNKEL (reference sequence). This CDR3 region has 15 residues. V was cut by 1 base and J by 7 bases, with 14 bases left in between. The CDR3: CASSQGSYDGNEQFF. As DNA, the CDR3 is TGTGCCAGCAGCCAAGGCTCTTATGACGGGAATGAGCAGTTCTTC.

The gene calls are TRBV7-3 and TRBJ2-5; TRBD1 aligns across 7 bases. This CDR3 has 14 amino acids. The germline CDR1 and CDR2 sequences are SGHTA and FQGTGA. The V and J ends lost 6 bases and 1 base, in that order; junction bases with no gene match: 5. The CDR3 region has the DNA TGTGCCAGCAGTCCCGGACAGGCCCAAGAGACCCAGTACTTC. This translates into CASSPGQAQETQYF.